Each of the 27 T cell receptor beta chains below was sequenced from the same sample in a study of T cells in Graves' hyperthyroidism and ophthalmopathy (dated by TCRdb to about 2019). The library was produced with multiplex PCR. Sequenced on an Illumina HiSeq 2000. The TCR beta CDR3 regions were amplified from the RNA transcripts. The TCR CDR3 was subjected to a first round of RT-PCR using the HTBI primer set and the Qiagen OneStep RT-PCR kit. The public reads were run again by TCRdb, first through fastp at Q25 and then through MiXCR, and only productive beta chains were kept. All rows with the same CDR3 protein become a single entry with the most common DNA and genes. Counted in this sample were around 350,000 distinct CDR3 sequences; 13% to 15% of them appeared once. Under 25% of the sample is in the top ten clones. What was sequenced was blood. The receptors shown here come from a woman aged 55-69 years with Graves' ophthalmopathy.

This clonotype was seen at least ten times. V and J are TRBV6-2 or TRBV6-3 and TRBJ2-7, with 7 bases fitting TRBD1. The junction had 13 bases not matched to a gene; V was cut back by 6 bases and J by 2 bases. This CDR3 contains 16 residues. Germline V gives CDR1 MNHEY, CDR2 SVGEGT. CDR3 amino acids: CASSYGRDSQTYEQYF. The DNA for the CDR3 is TGTGCCAGCAGCTACGGCCGGGACAGTCAGACCTACGAGCAGTACTTC.

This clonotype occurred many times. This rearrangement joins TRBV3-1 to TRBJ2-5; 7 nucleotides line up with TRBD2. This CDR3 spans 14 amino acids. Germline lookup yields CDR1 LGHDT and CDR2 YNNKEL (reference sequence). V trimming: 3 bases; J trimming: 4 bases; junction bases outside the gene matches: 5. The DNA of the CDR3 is TGTGCCAGCAGCCATACTCTAGCGGCAGAGACCCAGTACTTC. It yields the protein CASSHTLAAETQYF.

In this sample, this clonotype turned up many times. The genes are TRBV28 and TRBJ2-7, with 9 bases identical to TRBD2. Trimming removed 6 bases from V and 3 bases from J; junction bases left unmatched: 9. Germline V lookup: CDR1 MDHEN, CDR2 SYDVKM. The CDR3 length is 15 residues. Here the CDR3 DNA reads TGTGCCAGCAGGCCCCCGGGTAGCGGGAGCTACGAGCAGTACTTC. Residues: CASRPPGSGSYEQYF.

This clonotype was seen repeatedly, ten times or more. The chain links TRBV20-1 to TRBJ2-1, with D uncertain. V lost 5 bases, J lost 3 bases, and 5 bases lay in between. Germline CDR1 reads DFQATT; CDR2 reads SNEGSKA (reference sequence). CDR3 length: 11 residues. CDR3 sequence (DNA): TGCAGTGCTGTCCTCTACAATGAGCAGTTCTTC. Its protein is CSAVLYNEQFF.

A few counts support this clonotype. The CDR3, as DNA: TGCAGTGCTAGAGATCAATGGACAGGGGCGGGTGAGACCCAGTACTTC. Residues: CSARDQWTGAGETQYF. J is TRBJ2-5 and V is TRBV20-1, with TRBD1 matching 9 bases. CDR1 DFQATT and CDR2 SNEGSKA come from the germline V gene (reference sequence). V lost 0 bases to trimming and J lost 5 bases; unmatched junction nucleotides: 10. This CDR3 is built from 16 residues.

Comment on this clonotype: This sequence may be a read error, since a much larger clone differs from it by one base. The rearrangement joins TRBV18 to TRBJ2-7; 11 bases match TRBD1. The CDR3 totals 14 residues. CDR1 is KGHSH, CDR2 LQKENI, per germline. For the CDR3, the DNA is TGTGCCAGCTCACCCGGACAGGGGGCTGGGGAGCGGTACTTC. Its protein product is CASSPGQGAGERYF.

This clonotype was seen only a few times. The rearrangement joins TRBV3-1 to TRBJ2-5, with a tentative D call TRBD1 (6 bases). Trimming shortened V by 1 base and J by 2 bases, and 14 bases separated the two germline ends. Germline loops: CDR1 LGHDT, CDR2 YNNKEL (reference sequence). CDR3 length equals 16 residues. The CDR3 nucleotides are TGTGCCAGCAGCCAAGGTGGGGGCGCGGGTCAAGAGACCCAGTACTTC. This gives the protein CASSQGGGAGQETQYF.

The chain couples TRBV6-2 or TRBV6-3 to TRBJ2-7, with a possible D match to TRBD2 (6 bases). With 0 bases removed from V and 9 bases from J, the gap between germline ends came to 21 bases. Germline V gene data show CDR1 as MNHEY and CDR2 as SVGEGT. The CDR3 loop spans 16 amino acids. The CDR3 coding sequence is TGTGCCAGCAGTTACTCTACAGCGTACGGAGGGACGCCGCAGTACTTC. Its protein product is CASSYSTAYGGTPQYF.

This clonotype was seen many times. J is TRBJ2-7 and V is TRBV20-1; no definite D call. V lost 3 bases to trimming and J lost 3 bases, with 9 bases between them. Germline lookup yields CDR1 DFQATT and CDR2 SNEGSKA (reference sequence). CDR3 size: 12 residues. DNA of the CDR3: TGCAGTGCTAGGGCCAGGTACTACGAGCAGTACTTC. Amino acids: CSARARYYEQYF.

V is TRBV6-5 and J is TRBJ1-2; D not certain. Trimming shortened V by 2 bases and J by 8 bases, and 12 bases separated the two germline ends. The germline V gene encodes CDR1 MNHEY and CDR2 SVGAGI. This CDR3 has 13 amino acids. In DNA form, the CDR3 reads TGTGCCAGCAGTTACAGGAGTGCTGAAGGCTACACCTTC. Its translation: CASSYRSAEGYTF.

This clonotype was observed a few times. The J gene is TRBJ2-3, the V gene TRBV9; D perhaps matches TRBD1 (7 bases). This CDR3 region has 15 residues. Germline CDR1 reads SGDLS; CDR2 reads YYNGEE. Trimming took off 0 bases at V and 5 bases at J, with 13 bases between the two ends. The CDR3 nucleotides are TGTGCCAGCAGCGTAGCCACAGGGGAGGTAGATACGCAGTATTTT. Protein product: CASSVATGEVDTQYF.

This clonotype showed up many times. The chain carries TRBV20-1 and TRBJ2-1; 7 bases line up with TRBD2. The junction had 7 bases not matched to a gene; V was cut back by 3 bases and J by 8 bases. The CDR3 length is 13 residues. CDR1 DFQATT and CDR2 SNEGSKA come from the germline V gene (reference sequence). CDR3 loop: CSARAGEVHEQFF. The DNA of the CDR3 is TGCAGTGCTAGGGCGGGAGAGGTTCATGAGCAGTTCTTC.

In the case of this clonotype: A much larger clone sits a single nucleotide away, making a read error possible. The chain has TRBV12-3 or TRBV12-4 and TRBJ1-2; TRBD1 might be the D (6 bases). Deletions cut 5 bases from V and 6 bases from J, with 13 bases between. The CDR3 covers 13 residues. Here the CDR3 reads CASSQDSYHGYTF. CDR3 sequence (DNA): TGTGCCAGCAGTCAGGACAGCTACCATGGCTACACCTTC.

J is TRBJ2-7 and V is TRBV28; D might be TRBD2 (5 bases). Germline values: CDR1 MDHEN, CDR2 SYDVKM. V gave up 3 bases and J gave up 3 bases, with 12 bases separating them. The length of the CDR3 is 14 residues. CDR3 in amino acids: CASSFVGRDYEQYF. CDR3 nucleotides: TGTGCCAGCAGTTTTGTCGGCCGGGACTACGAGCAGTACTTC.

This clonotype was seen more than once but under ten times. The CDR3 here is CSVDPTSYGYTF. CDR3 nucleotides: TGCAGCGTTGATCCCACATCCTATGGCTACACCTTC. The rearrangement links TRBV29-1 to TRBJ1-2; D unclear. The CDR3 runs to 12 residues. Trimming took 3 bases from V and 4 from J, leaving 9 bases between them. In germline, CDR1 is SQVTM, CDR2 ANQGSEA. The whole variable domain, remainder taken from reference TRBV29-1 and TRBJ1-2, is SAVISQKPSRDICQRGTSLTIQCQVDSQVTMMFWYRQQPGQSLTLIATANQGSEATYESGFVIDKFPISRPNLTFSTLTVSNMSPEDSSIYLCSVDPTSYGYTFGSGTRLTVV.

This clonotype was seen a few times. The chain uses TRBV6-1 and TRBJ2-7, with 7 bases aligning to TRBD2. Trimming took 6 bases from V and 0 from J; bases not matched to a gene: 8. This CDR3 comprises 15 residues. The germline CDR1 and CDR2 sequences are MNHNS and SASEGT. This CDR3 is CASRSSGAPSYEQYF. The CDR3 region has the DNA TGTGCCAGCAGGTCGAGCGGGGCTCCCTCCTACGAGCAGTACTTC.

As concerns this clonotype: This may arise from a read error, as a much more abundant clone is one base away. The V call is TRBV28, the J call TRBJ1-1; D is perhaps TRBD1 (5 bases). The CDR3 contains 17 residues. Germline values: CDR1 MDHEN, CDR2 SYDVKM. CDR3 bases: TGTGCCAGCAGTTTTGCCCCCCTGACAGAGATGAACACTGAAGCTTCCTTT. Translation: CASSFAPLTEMNTEASF.

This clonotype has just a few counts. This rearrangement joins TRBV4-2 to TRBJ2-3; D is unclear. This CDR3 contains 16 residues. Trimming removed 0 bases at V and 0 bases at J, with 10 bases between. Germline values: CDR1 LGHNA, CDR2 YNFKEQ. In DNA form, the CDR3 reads TGTGCCAGCAGCCAAGACGACGGAGCCAGCACAGATACGCAGTATTTT. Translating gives CASSQDDGASTDTQYF.

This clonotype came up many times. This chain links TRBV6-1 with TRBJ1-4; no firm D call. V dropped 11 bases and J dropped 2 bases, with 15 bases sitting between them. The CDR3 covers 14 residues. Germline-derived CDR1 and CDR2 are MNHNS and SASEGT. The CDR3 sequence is CAGRAVSTNEKLFF. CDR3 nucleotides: TGTGCCGGTCGGGCGGTTAGTACTAATGAAAAACTGTTTTTT.

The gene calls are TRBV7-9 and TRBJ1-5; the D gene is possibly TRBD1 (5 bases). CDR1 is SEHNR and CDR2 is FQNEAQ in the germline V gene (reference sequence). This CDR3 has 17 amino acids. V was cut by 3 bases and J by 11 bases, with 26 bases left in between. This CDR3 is CASSLAVGPGRQQSQHF. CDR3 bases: TGTGCCAGCAGCTTGGCCGTGGGACCGGGACGGCAGCAGTCCCAGCATTTT.

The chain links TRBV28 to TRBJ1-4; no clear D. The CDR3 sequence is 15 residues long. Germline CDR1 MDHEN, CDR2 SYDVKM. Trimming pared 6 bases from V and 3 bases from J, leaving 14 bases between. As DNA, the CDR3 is TGTGCCAGCAGCTCTAGGACGGACGCTAATGAAAAACTGTTTTTT. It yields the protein CASSSRTDANEKLFF.

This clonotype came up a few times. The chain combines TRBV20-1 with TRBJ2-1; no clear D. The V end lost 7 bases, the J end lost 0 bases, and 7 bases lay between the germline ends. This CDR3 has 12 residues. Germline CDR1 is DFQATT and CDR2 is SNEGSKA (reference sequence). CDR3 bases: TGCAGTGAACTCGCCTCCTACAATGAGCAGTTCTTC. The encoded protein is CSELASYNEQFF.

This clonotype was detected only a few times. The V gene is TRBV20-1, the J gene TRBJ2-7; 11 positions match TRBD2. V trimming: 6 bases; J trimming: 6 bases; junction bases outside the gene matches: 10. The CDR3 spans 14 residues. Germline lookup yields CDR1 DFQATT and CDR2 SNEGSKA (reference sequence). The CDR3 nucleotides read TGCAGTGCAACTAGCGGGAGTAGGGTCCTCGAGCAGTACTTC. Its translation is CSATSGSRVLEQYF.

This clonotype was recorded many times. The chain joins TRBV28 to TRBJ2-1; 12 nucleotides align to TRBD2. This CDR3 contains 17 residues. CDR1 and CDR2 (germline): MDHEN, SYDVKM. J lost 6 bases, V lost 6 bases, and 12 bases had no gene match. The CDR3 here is CASSLRRLAGAFNEQFF. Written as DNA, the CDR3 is TGTGCCAGCAGCCTCCGAAGACTAGCGGGAGCCTTCAATGAGCAGTTCTTC.

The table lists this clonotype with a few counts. Here the CDR3 reads CATSWDRIFYEQYF. The DNA of the CDR3 is TGTGCCACCAGTTGGGACAGGATCTTCTACGAGCAGTACTTC. This chain joins TRBV24-1 and TRBJ2-7; 8 bases agree with TRBD1. J was trimmed by 3 bases and V by 6 bases; bases with no gene match: 6. From germline, CDR1 is KGHDR and CDR2 SFDVKD. This CDR3 has 14 residues.

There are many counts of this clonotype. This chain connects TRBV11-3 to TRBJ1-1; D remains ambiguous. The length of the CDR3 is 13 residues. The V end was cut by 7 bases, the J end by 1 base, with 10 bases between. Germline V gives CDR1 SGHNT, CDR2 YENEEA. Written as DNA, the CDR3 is TGTGCCAGCATCCCACCGGGGAACACTGAAGCTTTCTTT. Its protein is CASIPPGNTEAFF.

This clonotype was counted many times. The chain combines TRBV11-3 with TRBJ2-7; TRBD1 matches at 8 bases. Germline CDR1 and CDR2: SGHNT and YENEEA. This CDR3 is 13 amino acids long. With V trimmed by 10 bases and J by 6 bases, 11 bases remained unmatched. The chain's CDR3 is CATSLDRAGEQYF. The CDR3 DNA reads TGTGCCACCTCACTGGACAGGGCCGGCGAGCAGTACTTC. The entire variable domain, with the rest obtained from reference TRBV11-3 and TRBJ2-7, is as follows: EAGVVQSPRYKIIEKKQPVAFWCNPISGHNTLYWYLQNLGQGPELLIRYENEEAVDDSQLPKDRFSAERLKGVDSTLKIQPAELGDSAVYLCATSLDRAGEQYFGPGTRLTVT.